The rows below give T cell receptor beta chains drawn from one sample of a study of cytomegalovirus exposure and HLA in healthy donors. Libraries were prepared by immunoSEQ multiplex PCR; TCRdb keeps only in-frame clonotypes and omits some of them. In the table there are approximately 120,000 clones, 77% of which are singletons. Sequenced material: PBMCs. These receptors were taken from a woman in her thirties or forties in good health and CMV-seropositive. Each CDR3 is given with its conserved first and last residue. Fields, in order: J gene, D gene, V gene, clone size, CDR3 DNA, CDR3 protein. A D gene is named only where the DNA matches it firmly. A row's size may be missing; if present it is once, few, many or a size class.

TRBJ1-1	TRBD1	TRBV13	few	TGTGCCAGCAGCTTTAACAGGGGCACTGAAGCTTTCTTT	CASSFNRGTEAFF
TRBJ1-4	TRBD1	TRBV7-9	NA	TGTGCCAGCAGCTCATGGACAGGGGTAAATGAAAAACTGTTTTTT	CASSSWTGVNEKLFF
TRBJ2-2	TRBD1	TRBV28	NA	TGTGCCAGCACCCCTTCCGGACAGGGGGACACCGGGGAGCTGTTTTTT	CASTPSGQGDTGELFF
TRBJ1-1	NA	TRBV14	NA	TGTGCCAGCAGCCAATTAACCGGGGTCAACACTGAAGCTTTCTTT	CASSQLTGVNTEAFF
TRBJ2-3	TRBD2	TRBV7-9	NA	TGTGCCAGCAGCCCCGCGGGCGGGAGGTTAACAGATACGCAGTATTTT	CASSPAGGRLTDTQYF
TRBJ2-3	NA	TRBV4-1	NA	TGCGCCAGCAGCCAAGATGAGGGGGTTCTTGTTGTAGATACGCAGTATTTT	CASSQDEGVLVVDTQYF
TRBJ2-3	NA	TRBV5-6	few	TGTGCCAGCAGTCCAAAATGGGACTCAGGGACGCAGTATTTT	CASSPKWDSGTQYF
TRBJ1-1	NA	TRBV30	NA	TGTGCCTGGTCGGCCCTTGACGGGGGGAGGGGGGCTTTCTTT	CAWSALDGGRGAFF
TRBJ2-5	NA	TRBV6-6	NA	TGTGCCAGCAGCCCCGGGACTACCCAGTACTTC	CASSPGTTQYF
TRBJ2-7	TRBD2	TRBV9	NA	TGTGCCAGCAGCGTAGCGGTGACTAGCGGGAAGATTACCTACGAGCAGTACTTC	CASSVAVTSGKITYEQYF
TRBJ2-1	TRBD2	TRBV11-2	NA	TGTGCCAGCAGCCGCACTAGCGGGATTAACAATGAGCAGTTCTTC	CASSRTSGINNEQFF
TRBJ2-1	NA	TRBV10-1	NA	TGCGCCAGCAGTGACCGGGAGAGCAGGTACAATGAGCAGTTCTTC	CASSDRESRYNEQFF
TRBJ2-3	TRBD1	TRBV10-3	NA	TGTGCCATCAAACCACAGGGGGCGCAGTCAGATACGCAGTATTTT	CAIKPQGAQSDTQYF
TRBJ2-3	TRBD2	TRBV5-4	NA	TGTGCCAGCAGTTCCGGACTAGCGCGCACAGATACGCAGTATTTT	CASSSGLARTDTQYF
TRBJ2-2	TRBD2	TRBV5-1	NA	TGCGCCAGCAGCTTATTTGCTGCGACTAGCGGGAACACCGGGGAGCTGTTTTTT	CASSLFAATSGNTGELFF
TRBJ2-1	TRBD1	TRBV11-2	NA	TGTGCCAGCAGAGTAGGGGACAGGGTGTCCTACAATGAGCAGTTCTTC	CASRVGDRVSYNEQFF
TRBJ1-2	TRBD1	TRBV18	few	TGTGCCAGCTCACCGTCCCAGGGGGCAAACTATGGCTACACCTTC	CASSPSQGANYGYTF
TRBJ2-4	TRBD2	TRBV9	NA	TGTGCCAGCAGCGTAGACATAGCGGGATTCGAAAACATTCAGTACTTC	CASSVDIAGFENIQYF
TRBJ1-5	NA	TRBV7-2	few	TGTGCCAGCAGCTTATTTGGGCCAGGGGTTCAGCCCCAGCATTTT	CASSLFGPGVQPQHF
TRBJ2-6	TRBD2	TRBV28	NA	TGTGCCAGCAGTTTCCTAGCGGGAAAAGAGTCTGGGGCCAACGTCCTGACTTTC	CASSFLAGKESGANVLTF
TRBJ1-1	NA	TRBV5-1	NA	TGCGCCAGCAGCACTCCGGGACAGAACACTGAAGCTTTCTTT	CASSTPGQNTEAFF
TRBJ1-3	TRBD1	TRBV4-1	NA	TGCGCCAGCAGCCAGACAGGGTTATCGGGAAACACCATATATTTT	CASSQTGLSGNTIYF
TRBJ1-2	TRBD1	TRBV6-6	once	TGTGCCAGCACCCGCGGACAGGGCGAATATGGCTACACCTTC	CASTRGQGEYGYTF
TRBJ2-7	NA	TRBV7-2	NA	TGTGCCAGCAGCTTAGTGTGGCGGGACCCCTACGAGCAGTACTTC	CASSLVWRDPYEQYF
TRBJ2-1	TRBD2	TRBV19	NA	TGTGCCAGTACCCCACTAGCGGGAAACAATGAGCAGTTCTTC	CASTPLAGNNEQFF
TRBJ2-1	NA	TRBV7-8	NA	TGTGCCAGCAGCAAAGCACGGGACATACCCTACAATGAGCAGTTCTTC	CASSKARDIPYNEQFF
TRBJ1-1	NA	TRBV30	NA	TGTGCCTGGAGCCTTCAGGTGAACACTGAAGCTTTCTTT	CAWSLQVNTEAFF
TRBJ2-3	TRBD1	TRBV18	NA	TGTGCCAGCTCACCATATAGGGACAGTGATACGCAGTATTTT	CASSPYRDSDTQYF
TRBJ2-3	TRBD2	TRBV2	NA	TGTGCCAGCAACGCGGGACTAGCGGCCACAGATACGCAGTATTTT	CASNAGLAATDTQYF
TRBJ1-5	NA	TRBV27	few	TGTGCCAGCAGTCCGACAGGAGGCAATCAGCCCCAGCATTTT	CASSPTGGNQPQHF
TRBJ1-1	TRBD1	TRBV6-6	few	TGTGCCAGCACCAGAGGACAGGGGTATAGGGCCACTGAAGCTTTCTTT	CASTRGQGYRATEAFF
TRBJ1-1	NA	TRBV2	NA	TGTGCCAGCAGGGGACTCACGAACACTGAAGCTTTCTTT	CASRGLTNTEAFF
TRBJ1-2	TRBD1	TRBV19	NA	TGTGCCAGTAGTATCGCGGACAGGGGGCCCTATGGCTACACCTTC	CASSIADRGPYGYTF
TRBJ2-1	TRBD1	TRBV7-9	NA	TGTGCCAGCAGCATGAGGACAGGGGGCGTCGTAAATGAGCAGTTCTTC	CASSMRTGGVVNEQFF
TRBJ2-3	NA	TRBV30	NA	TGTGCCTGGAGCCGGAGCACAGATACGCAGTATTTT	CAWSRSTDTQYF
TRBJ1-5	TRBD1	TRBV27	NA	TGTGCCAGCAGTTTGGACAGGGGCAATCAGCCCCAGCATTTT	CASSLDRGNQPQHF
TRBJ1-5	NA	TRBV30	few	TGTGCCTGGAGCACTCAGGCTTATCAGCCCCAGCATTTT	CAWSTQAYQPQHF
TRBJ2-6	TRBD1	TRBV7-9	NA	TGTTCCAGCAGCTCCGGGACAGGGGGAGGCTCTGGGGCCAACGTCCTGACTTTC	CSSSSGTGGGSGANVLTF
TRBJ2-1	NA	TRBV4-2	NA	TGTGCCAGCAGCCAAGATGGAAACTTCAATGAGCGGTTCTTC	CASSQDGNFNERFF
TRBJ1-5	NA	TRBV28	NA	TGTGCCAGCAGTTTACGGCCGTCGCGGCAGCCCCAGCATTTT	CASSLRPSRQPQHF
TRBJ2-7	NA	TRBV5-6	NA	TGTGCCAGCAGCTTTGGGATGGGTCCGGGACGGGGGGCAAACGAGCAGTACTTC	CASSFGMGPGRGANEQYF
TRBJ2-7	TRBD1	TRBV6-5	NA	TGTGCCAGCAGCCGACAGGGGGCACAAGAGCAGTACTTC	CASSRQGAQEQYF